A single sample gave rise to the 21 T cell receptor beta chains below, sequenced in a study of blood T cell repertoires in COVID-19. TCRdb keeps only in-frame clones here, not all; method: immunoSEQ multiplex PCR. Among 150,000 to 200,000 clones listed, 80% to 90% were seen once. Sequencing input: PBMCs or T cells enriched from blood (not recorded which). These TCRs come from a woman younger than 30 who had recovered from COVID-19.

This clone appeared once. The chain has TRBV7-2 and TRBJ1-5; D possibly corresponds to TRBD1 (6 bases). Trimming pared 2 bases from V and 6 bases from J, leaving 20 bases between. This CDR3 spans 17 amino acids. CDR1 is SGHTA, CDR2 FQGNSA, per germline. The CDR3 reads CASSLNSVGAFFQPQHF. In DNA, the CDR3 is TGTGCCAGCAGCTTAAACTCTGTGGGGGCCTTTTTTCAGCCCCAGCATTTT. Combining the CDR3 with reference TRBV7-2 and TRBJ1-5 gives the whole variable domain GAGVSQSPSNKVTEKGKDVELRCDPISGHTALYWYRQSLGQGLEFLIYFQGNSAPDKSGLPSDRFSAERTGGSVSTLTIQRTQQEDSAVYLCASSLNSVGAFFQPQHFGDGTRLSIL.

This clone was picked up one time. V gene TRBV7-2 combines with J gene TRBJ2-7; TRBD1 matches at 8 bases. CDR3 length equals 14 residues. The J segment lost 4 bases and the V segment lost 5 bases, leaving 7 bases of the junction unmatched. The V gene's germline CDR1 is SGHTA and CDR2 FQGNSA. The CDR3, as DNA: TGTGCCAGCAGCCTCTGGACAGGGCCTTACGAGCAGTACTTC. Amino acid sequence: CASSLWTGPYEQYF.

The chain has TRBV6-5 and TRBJ2-6; no definite D call. The germline V gene has CDR1 MNHEY and CDR2 SVGAGI. There are 15 residues in the CDR3. The ends were cut back, 7 bases at V and 3 bases at J, with 13 bases in the middle. CDR3 sequence: CASTLNFYGANVLTF. CDR3 nucleotide sequence: TGTGCCAGCACCCTAAACTTCTATGGGGCCAACGTCCTGACTTTC.

This CDR3 is CAWSVRVGGEAFF. The DNA of the CDR3 is TGTGCCTGGAGTGTACGGGTAGGGGGTGAAGCTTTCTTT. The rearrangement links TRBV30 to TRBJ1-1; tentatively, D is TRBD1 (6 bases). Germline lookup yields CDR1 GTSNPN and CDR2 SVGIG (reference sequence). Trimming took off 0 bases at V and 7 bases at J, with 12 bases between the two ends. The CDR3 consists of 13 residues.

This clone has only one observation. The chain carries TRBV25-1 and TRBJ2-2; no reliable D call. Per the germline V gene, CDR1 is MGHDK and CDR2 is SYGVNS. V lost 8 bases, J lost 5 bases, and 6 bases lay in between. This CDR3 spans 11 amino acids. In DNA, the CDR3 is TGTGCCAGCGCGAGGACCGGGGAGCTGTTTTTT. Translation gives CASARTGELFF.

This chain links TRBV11-2 with TRBJ1-4, with 10 bases that match TRBD1. The germline CDR1 and CDR2 sequences are SGHAT and FQNNGV. V was pared by 3 bases and J by 8 bases, with 3 bases of the junction left unmatched. This CDR3 is built from 14 residues. This CDR3 reads CASSFWTGGEKLFF. The CDR3 region has the DNA TGTGCCAGCAGCTTCTGGACAGGGGGAGAAAAACTGTTTTTT.

The chain joins TRBV5-5 to TRBJ1-3; maybe TRBD1 (6 bases). The CDR3 totals 15 residues. Trimming took 7 bases from V and 0 from J, leaving 14 bases between them. Germline CDR1 and CDR2: SGHKS and YYEKEE (reference sequence). CDR3 protein: CASGYRESSGNTIYF. The CDR3 nucleotides are TGTGCCAGCGGTTACAGGGAGAGCTCTGGAAACACCATATATTTT.

The J gene is TRBJ2-1, the V gene TRBV6-5; the match to TRBD1 covers 7 bases. The ends lost 5 bases at V and 8 bases at J; junction bases unmatched: 9. This CDR3 has 14 residues. Germline CDR1 is MNHEY and CDR2 is SVGAGI. CDR3 region: CASSRYRGRDEQFF. The CDR3 DNA is TGTGCCAGCAGTCGCTACAGGGGAAGGGATGAGCAGTTCTTC.

J is TRBJ1-3 and V is TRBV4-2; the match to TRBD1 covers 7 bases. CDR1 LGHNA and CDR2 YNFKEQ come from the germline V gene. The CDR3 sequence is 22 residues long. V shed 2 bases and J 2 bases; nucleotides not matched to a gene: 24. This CDR3 is CASSQYDKVGQLFSPAGNTIYF. CDR3 nucleotides: TGTGCCAGCAGCCAATACGACAAAGTGGGACAGCTATTCTCCCCGGCTGGAAACACCATATATTTT.

This clone was detected a few times. The rearrangement uses TRBV4-1 and TRBJ1-1; 10 nucleotides agree with TRBD1. V shed 1 base, J shed 5 bases, and the junction held 4 bases outside the gene matches. CDR1 is MGHRA, CDR2 YSYEKL, per germline. The CDR3 runs to 15 residues. Here the CDR3 DNA reads TGCGCCAGCAGCCAAGGACAGGGGGCGAGGACTGAAGCTTTCTTT. It encodes CASSQGQGARTEAFF.

This clone was counted a single time. This chain connects TRBV5-4 to TRBJ2-7, with D hard to call. With 4 bases removed from V and 3 bases from J, the gap between germline ends came to 5 bases. The germline V gene encodes CDR1 SGHNT and CDR2 YYREEE (reference sequence). This CDR3 contains 11 residues. The CDR3 DNA follows: TGTGCCAGCAGCCACAACTACGAGCAGTACTTC. Residues: CASSHNYEQYF.

This sequence joins TRBV28 and TRBJ1-6, with TRBD1 as a possible D gene (6 bases). Per the germline V gene, CDR1 is MDHEN and CDR2 is SYDVKM. V lost 3 bases, J lost 8 bases, and 11 bases lay in between. The CDR3 totals 14 residues. The CDR3: CASSLGSGDSPLHF. CDR3 DNA: TGTGCCAGCAGTTTGGGTTCAGGGGATTCACCCCTCCACTTT.

This clone occurred once. The genes are TRBV7-9 and TRBJ2-1, with 9 bases identical to TRBD1. Germline V gene sequence: CDR1 SEHNR, CDR2 FQNEAQ (reference sequence). The CDR3 is made up of 16 amino acids. V lost 4 bases and J lost 6; bases outside the gene matches: 10. CDR3 nucleotides: TGTGCCAGCAGCTCCAGTACGGGACAGGGATTCAATGAGCAGTTCTTC. It yields the protein CASSSSTGQGFNEQFF.

This chain connects TRBV11-3 to TRBJ2-1, with 7 bases matching TRBD1. This CDR3 is 14 amino acids long. Per germline, CDR1 SGHNT and CDR2 YENEEA. After removal of 4 bases from V and 3 bases from J, the junction contained 3 bases not matched to a gene. CDR3 protein: CASSSRQGYNEQFF. CDR3 in DNA: TGTGCCAGCAGCTCCCGACAGGGCTACAATGAGCAGTTCTTC.

This rearrangement joins TRBV3-1 (or the pseudogene TRBV3-2) to TRBJ1-2; possible D gene TRBD1, 5 bases. From germline, CDR1 is LGHDT and CDR2 YNNKEL (reference sequence). Trimming stripped 1 base from V and 7 bases from J, with 7 bases between. The CDR3 length is 12 residues. The chain's CDR3 is CASSQAQGGYTF. The CDR3 DNA reads as TGTGCCAGCAGCCAAGCGCAGGGTGGCTACACCTTC.

The V and J genes are TRBV10-3 and TRBJ1-2; weak D call: TRBD1 (6 bases). Germline values: CDR1 ENHRY, CDR2 SYGVKD. The CDR3 extends over 15 amino acids. Trimming cost V 6 bases and J 7 bases, with 21 bases left between them. The CDR3 here is CAISRLGGDPFGYTF. DNA for the CDR3: TGTGCCATCAGCCGTCTAGGGGGAGATCCATTTGGCTACACCTTC.

V usage is TRBV30 and J usage is TRBJ2-7; D may be TRBD2 (5 bases). The CDR3 has 13 amino acids. Trimming took 4 bases from V and 5 from J, leaving 15 bases between them. Germline CDR1 is GTSNPN and CDR2 is SVGIG (reference sequence). Written as DNA, the CDR3 is TGTGCCTGGAAACCCGGGGATTTCCACGAGCAGTACTTC. Its translation: CAWKPGDFHEQYF.

This chain joins TRBV19 and TRBJ1-1; 7 nucleotides agree with TRBD1. The V segment lost 4 bases and the J segment 3 bases; nucleotides outside the gene matches: 14. Germline CDR1 is LNHDA and CDR2 is SQIVND (reference sequence). The CDR3 is 17 residues long. The CDR3 DNA is TGTGCCAGTAGTACCTCGACAGGGCTTCAGAGGTACACTGAAGCTTTCTTT. Residues: CASSTSTGLQRYTEAFF.

V gene TRBV4-1 combines with J gene TRBJ1-2; no reliable D call. V was shortened by 1 base and J by 2 bases, with 17 bases between the two germline ends. Per germline, CDR1 MGHRA and CDR2 YSYEKL. CDR3 length: 17 residues. CDR3 sequence reads: CASSQARIRGVNYGYTF. The CDR3 DNA reads TGCGCCAGCAGCCAAGCTCGAATTCGGGGTGTCAACTATGGCTACACCTTC.

The chain has TRBV12-3 or TRBV12-4 and TRBJ1-6; D remains unclear. Trimming stripped 8 bases from V and 2 bases from J, with 7 bases between. The CDR3 consists of 13 residues. The DNA for the CDR3 is TGTGCCAGCGGAGGACCCTATAATTCACCCCTCCACTTT. It codes for CASGGPYNSPLHF.

The CDR3 spells CASSYSDTNTEAFF. For the CDR3, the DNA is TGTGCCAGCAGTTACTCCGACACGAACACTGAAGCTTTCTTT. The chain carries TRBV6-5 and TRBJ1-1; D not certain. V was pared by 0 bases and J by 1 base, with 6 bases between. The CDR3 runs to 14 residues. Germline values: CDR1 MNHEY, CDR2 SVGAGI.